This entry lists 8 T cell receptor beta chains sequenced from one sample in a study of blood T cell repertoires in COVID-19. The data were produced by immunoSEQ multiplex PCR, yet TCRdb's version contains in-frame clones alone and is incomplete. Found here are 150,000 to 200,000 clones, around 90% of them singletons; the top ten hold about 18%. Sequencing used peripheral blood. These receptors were collected from a man between 60 and 75 years old with active or convalescent COVID-19.

This chain uses TRBV3-1 (or the pseudogene TRBV3-2) with TRBJ2-3; D may be TRBD2 (5 bases). The V end lost 4 bases, the J end lost 6 bases, and 5 bases lay between the germline ends. Germline V gives CDR1 LGHDT, CDR2 YNNKEL (reference sequence). The CDR3 is 11 residues long. The CDR3, as DNA: TGTGCCAGCAGCCGCGGGGATACGCAGTATTTT. Translating it yields CASSRGDTQYF.

This chain connects TRBV3-1 (or the pseudogene TRBV3-2) to TRBJ2-2; 7 bases fit TRBD2. The CDR3 consists of 14 residues. Looked up from germline, CDR1 is LGHDT and CDR2 is YNNKEL (reference sequence). J lost 4 bases, V lost 7 bases, and 6 bases had no gene match. The CDR3 protein is CASTPGGFTGELFF. DNA of the CDR3: TGTGCCAGCACCCCGGGAGGATTCACCGGGGAGCTGTTTTTT.

This chain joins TRBV6-5 and TRBJ1-5, with D tentatively TRBD1 (6 bases). The CDR3 is 14 amino acids. Germline-derived CDR1 and CDR2 are MNHEY and SVGAGI. V gave up 6 bases and J gave up 7 bases, with 16 bases separating them. CDR3: CASSLLQGLQPQHF. In DNA form, the CDR3 reads TGTGCCAGCAGCTTATTGCAGGGGTTGCAGCCCCAGCATTTT.

The V call is TRBV7-2, the J call TRBJ2-7; a possible D gene is TRBD2 (6 bases). The germline V and J ends were trimmed by 4 bases and 2 bases, with 9 bases remaining between them. Germline CDR1 is SGHTA and CDR2 is FQGNSA. The CDR3 covers 13 residues. The CDR3 loop is CASSSRRAYEQYF. The DNA of the CDR3 is TGTGCCAGCAGCTCCCGGAGGGCCTACGAGCAGTACTTC.

The J gene is TRBJ1-2, the V gene TRBV10-3; 10 bases fit TRBD1. The germline CDR1 and CDR2 sequences are ENHRY and SYGVKD. The length of the CDR3 is 15 residues. J gave up 6 bases and V 10 bases, and 14 bases lay outside the gene matches. The CDR3 sequence: CATVWGQGMRNGYTF. As DNA, the CDR3 is TGTGCCACCGTATGGGGACAGGGGATGAGAAATGGCTACACCTTC.

The chain combines TRBV5-6 with TRBJ1-5; tentatively, D is TRBD1 (6 bases). Trimming removed 3 bases from V and 1 base from J, with 11 bases in between. The germline CDR1 and CDR2 sequences are SGHDT and YYEEEE. The CDR3 contains 15 residues. CDR3 protein: CASSYRVGSNQPQHF. CDR3 in DNA: TGTGCCAGCAGCTACAGGGTAGGGAGCAATCAGCCCCAGCATTTT. The entire variable domain, with the rest obtained from reference TRBV5-6 and TRBJ1-5, is as follows: DAGVTQSPTHLIKTRGQQVTLRCSPKSGHDTVSWYQQALGQGPQFIFQYYEEEERQRGNFPDRFSGHQFPNYSSELNVNALLLGDSALYLCASSYRVGSNQPQHFGDGTRLSIL.

The V gene is TRBV6-5, the J gene TRBJ2-7; TRBD2 might be the D (6 bases). The V end lost 5 bases, the J end lost 3 bases, and 11 bases lay between the germline ends. The germline gives CDR1 MNHEY, CDR2 SVGAGI. The CDR3 runs to 13 residues. Written as DNA, the CDR3 is TGTGCCAGCAGTCGGGGGAGGATCTACGAGCAGTACTTC. Translated, it gives CASSRGRIYEQYF.

The CDR3 region is CASREGFGGGSGYTF. DNA for the CDR3: TGTGCCAGCAGAGAGGGATTCGGTGGGGGCTCTGGCTACACCTTC. J is TRBJ1-2 and V is TRBV6-5; tentatively, D is TRBD1 (6 bases). Germline values: CDR1 MNHEY, CDR2 SVGAGI. CDR3 size: 15 residues. Between the trimmed V and J ends, which lost 6 bases and 7 bases, there was a span of 21 bases.